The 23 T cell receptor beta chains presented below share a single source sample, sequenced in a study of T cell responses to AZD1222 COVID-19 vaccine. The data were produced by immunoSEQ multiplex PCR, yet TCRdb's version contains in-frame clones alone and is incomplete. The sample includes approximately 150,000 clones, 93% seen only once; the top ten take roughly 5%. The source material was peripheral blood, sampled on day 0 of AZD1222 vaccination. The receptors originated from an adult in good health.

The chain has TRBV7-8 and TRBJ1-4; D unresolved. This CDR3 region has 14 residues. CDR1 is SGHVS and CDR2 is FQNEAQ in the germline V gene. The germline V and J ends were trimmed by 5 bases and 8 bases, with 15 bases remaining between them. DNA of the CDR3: TGTGCCAGCAGCGCCTACCGGACCGCCGAAAAACTGTTTTTT. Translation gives CASSAYRTAEKLFF.

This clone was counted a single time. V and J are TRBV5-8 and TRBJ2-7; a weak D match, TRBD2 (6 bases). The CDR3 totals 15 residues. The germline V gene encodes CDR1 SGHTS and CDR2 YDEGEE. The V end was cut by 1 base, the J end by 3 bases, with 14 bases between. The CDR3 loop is CASSLLAGSFYEQYF. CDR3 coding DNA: TGTGCCAGCAGCTTGCTGGCGGGATCTTTCTACGAGCAGTACTTC.

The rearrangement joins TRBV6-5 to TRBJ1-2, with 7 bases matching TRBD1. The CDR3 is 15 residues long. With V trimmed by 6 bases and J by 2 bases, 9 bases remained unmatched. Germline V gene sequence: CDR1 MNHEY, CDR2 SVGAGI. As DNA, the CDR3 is TGTGCCAGCAGCCCCCTCGGACAGGCGAACTATGGCTACACCTTC. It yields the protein CASSPLGQANYGYTF.

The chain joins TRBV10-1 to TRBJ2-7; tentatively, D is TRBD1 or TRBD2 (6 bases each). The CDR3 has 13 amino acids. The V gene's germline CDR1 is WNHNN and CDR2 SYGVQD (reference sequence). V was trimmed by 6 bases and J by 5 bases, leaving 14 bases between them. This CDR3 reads CASSQGGPHEQYF. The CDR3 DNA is TGCGCCAGCAGCCAAGGGGGGCCCCACGAGCAGTACTTC.

The DNA of the CDR3 is TGTGCCAGCAGCTTAGAAGTGGGACGGATATACGAGCAGTACTTC. Its translation is CASSLEVGRIYEQYF. The V call is TRBV7-6, the J call TRBJ2-7; D is possibly TRBD1 or TRBD2 (5 bases each). The germline V gene encodes CDR1 SGHVS and CDR2 FNYEAQ. Trimming took 1 base from V and 4 from J, leaving 14 bases between them. The CDR3 runs to 15 residues.

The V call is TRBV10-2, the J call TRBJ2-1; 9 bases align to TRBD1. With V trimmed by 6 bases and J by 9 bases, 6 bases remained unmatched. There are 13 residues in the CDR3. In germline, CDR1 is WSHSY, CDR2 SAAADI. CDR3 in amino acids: CASRGTGWGEQFF. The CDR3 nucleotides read TGCGCCAGCAGGGGGACAGGGTGGGGTGAGCAGTTCTTC.

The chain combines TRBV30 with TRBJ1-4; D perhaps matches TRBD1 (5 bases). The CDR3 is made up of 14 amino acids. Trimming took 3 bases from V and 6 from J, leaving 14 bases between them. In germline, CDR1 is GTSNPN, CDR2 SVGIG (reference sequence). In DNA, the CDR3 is TGTGCCTGGAGGGGAGGGGTTCGAGATGAAAAACTGTTTTTT. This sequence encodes CAWRGGVRDEKLFF.

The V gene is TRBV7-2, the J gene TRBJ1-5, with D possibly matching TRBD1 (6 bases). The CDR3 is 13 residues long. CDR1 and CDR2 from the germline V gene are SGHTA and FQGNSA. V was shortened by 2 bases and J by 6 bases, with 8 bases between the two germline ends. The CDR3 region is CASSLTGSQPQHF. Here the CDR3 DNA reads TGTGCCAGCAGCTTAACAGGGTCTCAGCCCCAGCATTTT.

DNA of the CDR3: TGTGCCAGTAGAGGGCAACAGGGGAACGGTTATGGCTACACCTTC. Its protein product is CASRGQQGNGYGYTF. J is TRBJ1-2 and V is TRBV19; 7 bases line up with TRBD1. CDR3 length: 15 residues. Germline-derived CDR1 and CDR2 are LNHDA and SQIVND (reference sequence). The ends lost 6 bases at V and 5 bases at J; junction bases unmatched: 12.

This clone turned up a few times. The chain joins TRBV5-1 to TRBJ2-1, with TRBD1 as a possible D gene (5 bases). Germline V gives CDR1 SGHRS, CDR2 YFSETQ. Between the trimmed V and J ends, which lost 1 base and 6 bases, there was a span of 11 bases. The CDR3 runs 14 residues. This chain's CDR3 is CASSLNSRGNEQFF. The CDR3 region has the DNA TGCGCCAGCAGCTTGAACTCAAGGGGCAATGAGCAGTTCTTC. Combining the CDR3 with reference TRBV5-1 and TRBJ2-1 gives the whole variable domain KAGVTQTPRYLIKTRGQQVTLSCSPISGHRSVSWYQQTPGQGLQFLFEYFSETQRNKGNFPGRFSGRQFSNSRSEMNVSTLELGDSALYLCASSLNSRGNEQFFGPGTRLTVL.

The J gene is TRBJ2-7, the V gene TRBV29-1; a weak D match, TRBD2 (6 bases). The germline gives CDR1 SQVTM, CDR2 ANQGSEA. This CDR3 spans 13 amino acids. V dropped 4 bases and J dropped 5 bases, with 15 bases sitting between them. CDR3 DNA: TGCAGCGTTGTTGTCTTTTGGGGGGACGAGCAGTACTTC. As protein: CSVVVFWGDEQYF.

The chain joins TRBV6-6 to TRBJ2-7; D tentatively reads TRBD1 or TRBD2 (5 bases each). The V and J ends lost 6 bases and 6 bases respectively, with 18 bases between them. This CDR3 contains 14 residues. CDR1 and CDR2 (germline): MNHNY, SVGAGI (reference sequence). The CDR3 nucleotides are TGTGCCAGCAGGGGGGTAGAGCGTAGGTTCGAGCAGTACTTC. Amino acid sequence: CASRGVERRFEQYF.

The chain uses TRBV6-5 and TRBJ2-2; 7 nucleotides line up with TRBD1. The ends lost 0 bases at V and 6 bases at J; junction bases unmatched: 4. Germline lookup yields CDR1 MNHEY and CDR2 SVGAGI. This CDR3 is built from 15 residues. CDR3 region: CASSYSTGRAGELFF. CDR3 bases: TGTGCCAGCAGTTACTCGACAGGGCGGGCCGGGGAGCTGTTTTTT.

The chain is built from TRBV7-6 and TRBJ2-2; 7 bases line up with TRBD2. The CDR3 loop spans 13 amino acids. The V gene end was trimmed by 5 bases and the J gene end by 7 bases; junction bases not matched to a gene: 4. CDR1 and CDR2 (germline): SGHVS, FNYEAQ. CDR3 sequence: CASSPGRVGELFF. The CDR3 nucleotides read TGTGCCAGCAGCCCAGGGAGGGTCGGGGAGCTGTTTTTT.

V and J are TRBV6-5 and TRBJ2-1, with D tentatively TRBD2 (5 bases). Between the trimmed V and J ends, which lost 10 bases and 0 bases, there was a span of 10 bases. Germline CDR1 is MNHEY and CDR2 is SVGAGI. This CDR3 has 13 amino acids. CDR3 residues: CATPGSSYNEQFF. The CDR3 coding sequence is TGTGCCACCCCGGGGAGCTCCTACAATGAGCAGTTCTTC.

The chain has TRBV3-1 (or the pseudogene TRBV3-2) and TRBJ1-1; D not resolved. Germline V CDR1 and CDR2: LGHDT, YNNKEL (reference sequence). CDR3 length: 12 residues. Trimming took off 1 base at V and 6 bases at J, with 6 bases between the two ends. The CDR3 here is CASSQVGAEAFF. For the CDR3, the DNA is TGTGCCAGCAGCCAAGTTGGGGCTGAAGCTTTCTTT.

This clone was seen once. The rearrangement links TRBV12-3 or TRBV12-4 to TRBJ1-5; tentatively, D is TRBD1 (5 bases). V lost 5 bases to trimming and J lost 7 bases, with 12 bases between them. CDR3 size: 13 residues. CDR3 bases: TGTGCCAGCAGTCCCACGCAGGGACAGCCCCAGCATTTT. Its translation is CASSPTQGQPQHF.

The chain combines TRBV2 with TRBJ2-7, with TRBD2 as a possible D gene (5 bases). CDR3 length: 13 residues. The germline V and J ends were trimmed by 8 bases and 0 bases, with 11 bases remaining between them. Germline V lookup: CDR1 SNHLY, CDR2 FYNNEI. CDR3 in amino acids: CASRLGVSYEQYF. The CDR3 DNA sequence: TGTGCCAGCCGCCTCGGGGTCTCCTACGAGCAGTACTTC.

The CDR3 here is CASSLEAGKFHEQYF. Here the CDR3 DNA reads TGTGCCAGCAGCTTAGAGGCAGGGAAGTTCCACGAGCAGTACTTC. The chain employs TRBV7-6 and TRBJ2-7; tentative D call: TRBD1 (5 bases). Germline lookup yields CDR1 SGHVS and CDR2 FNYEAQ. V lost 1 base, J lost 5 bases, and 15 bases lay in between. The CDR3 covers 15 residues.

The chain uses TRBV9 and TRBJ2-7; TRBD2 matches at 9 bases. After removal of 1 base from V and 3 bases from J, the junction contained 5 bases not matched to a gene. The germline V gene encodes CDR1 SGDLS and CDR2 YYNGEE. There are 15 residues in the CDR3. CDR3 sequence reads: CASSVSGLAGYEQYF. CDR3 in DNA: TGTGCCAGCAGCGTATCGGGACTAGCAGGCTACGAGCAGTACTTC.

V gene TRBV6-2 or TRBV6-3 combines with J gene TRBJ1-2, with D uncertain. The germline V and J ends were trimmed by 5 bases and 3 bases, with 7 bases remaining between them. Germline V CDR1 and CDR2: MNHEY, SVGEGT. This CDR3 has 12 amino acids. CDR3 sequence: CASSAGDYGYTF. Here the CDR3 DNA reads TGTGCCAGCAGTGCGGGCGACTATGGCTACACCTTC.

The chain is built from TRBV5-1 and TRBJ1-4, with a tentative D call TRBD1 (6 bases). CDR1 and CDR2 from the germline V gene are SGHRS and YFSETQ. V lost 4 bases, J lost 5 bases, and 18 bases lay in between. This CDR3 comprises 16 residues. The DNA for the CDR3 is TGCGCCAGCAGCCCGGGACAAATTACCTTAAATGAAAAACTGTTTTTT. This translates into CASSPGQITLNEKLFF. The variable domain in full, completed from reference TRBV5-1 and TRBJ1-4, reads KAGVTQTPRYLIKTRGQQVTLSCSPISGHRSVSWYQQTPGQGLQFLFEYFSETQRNKGNFPGRFSGRQFSNSRSEMNVSTLELGDSALYLCASSPGQITLNEKLFFGSGTQLSVL.

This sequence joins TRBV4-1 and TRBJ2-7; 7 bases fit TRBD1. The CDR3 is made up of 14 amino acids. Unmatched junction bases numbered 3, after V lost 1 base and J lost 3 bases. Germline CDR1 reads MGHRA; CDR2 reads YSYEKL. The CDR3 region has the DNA TGCGCCAGCAGCCAAGGACAGGGAGACTACGAGCAGTACTTC. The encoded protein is CASSQGQGDYEQYF.